The 12 T cell receptor beta chains in this list originate from one sample, sequenced in a study of T cell responses to AZD1222 COVID-19 vaccine. The method was immunoSEQ multiplex PCR; TCRdb's version includes in-frame clones alone and lacks a portion of them. The repertoire includes around 150,000 clones, 90% of them detected once, and 5% to 6.5% sits in the top ten. The source was peripheral blood, collected 28 days after the second AZD1222 dose. Receptors were obtained from an adult who received the AZD1222 COVID-19 vaccine.

The chain recombines TRBV7-8 with TRBJ2-2; the D gene is possibly TRBD2 (6 bases). Per the germline V gene, CDR1 is SGHVS and CDR2 is FQNEAQ. The V and J ends lost 1 base and 6 bases respectively, with 12 bases between them. The CDR3 extends over 15 amino acids. CDR3 protein: CASSLGGRYAGELFF. Written as DNA, the CDR3 is TGTGCCAGCAGCTTAGGGGGGAGGTACGCCGGGGAGCTGTTTTTT.

The rearrangement uses TRBV6-5 and TRBJ1-2, with D possibly matching TRBD1 (5 bases). The CDR3 loop spans 13 amino acids. Germline CDR1 and CDR2: MNHEY and SVGAGI. The V and J ends lost 2 bases and 5 bases respectively, with 9 bases between them. The CDR3 loop reads CASSYEGPYGYTF. The CDR3 DNA reads as TGTGCCAGCAGTTACGAGGGGCCGTATGGCTACACCTTC.

This sequence joins TRBV28 and TRBJ2-2, with 7 positions matching TRBD1. From germline, CDR1 is MDHEN and CDR2 SYDVKM. The V and J ends lost 5 bases and 7 bases, in that order; junction bases with no gene match: 10. The CDR3 contains 15 residues. CDR3 in amino acids: CASSTKGTAVGELFF. The CDR3 DNA follows: TGTGCCAGCAGTACGAAGGGGACAGCGGTCGGGGAGCTGTTTTTT.

The chain is built from TRBV11-2 and TRBJ1-4, with D perhaps TRBD1 (6 bases). CDR3 length equals 15 residues. V was pared by 5 bases and J by 7 bases, with 17 bases between. Germline V gives CDR1 SGHAT, CDR2 FQNNGV. Here the CDR3 reads CASSRRGQGREKLFF. In DNA, the CDR3 is TGTGCCAGCAGCCGGCGGGGGCAGGGGCGTGAAAAACTGTTTTTT.

The chain is built from TRBV6-4 and TRBJ2-3, with D perhaps TRBD1 or TRBD2 (6 bases each). Germline V gene data show CDR1 as MRHNA and CDR2 as SNTAGT. This CDR3 spans 15 amino acids. Trimming took off 2 bases at V and 0 bases at J, with 9 bases between the two ends. The DNA for the CDR3 is TGTGCCAGCAGTGACAGGGGGGCTAGCACAGATACGCAGTATTTT. Its translation: CASSDRGASTDTQYF.

This clone was observed a few times. The chain has TRBV2 and TRBJ2-1; unclear D gene. V was shortened by 4 bases and J by 7 bases, with 14 bases between the two germline ends. Germline values: CDR1 SNHLY, CDR2 FYNNEI. There are 14 residues in the CDR3. The CDR3 nucleotides are TGTGCCAGCAGTGGCAGCACAGAGAAGAATGAGCAGTTCTTC. It translates to CASSGSTEKNEQFF.

The rearrangement joins TRBV6-1 to TRBJ1-6; D possibly corresponds to TRBD1 (6 bases). Trimming removed 3 bases from V and 0 bases from J, with 15 bases in between. The CDR3 is made up of 18 amino acids. Germline V gene sequence: CDR1 MNHNS, CDR2 SASEGT. The CDR3 spells CASSEGNRVSSYNSPLHF. CDR3 nucleotides: TGTGCCAGCAGTGAGGGGAACAGGGTCAGCTCCTATAATTCACCCCTCCACTTT.

The rearrangement links TRBV7-2 to TRBJ1-1; D possibly corresponds to TRBD1 (5 bases). Between the trimmed V and J ends, which lost 7 bases and 0 bases, there was a span of 15 bases. CDR3 length: 15 residues. Germline V lookup: CDR1 SGHTA, CDR2 FQGNSA. As DNA, the CDR3 is TGTGCCAGCACCCACGGGGGGGGATTGAACACTGAAGCTTTCTTT. It codes for CASTHGGGLNTEAFF. Filled out from reference TRBV7-2 and TRBJ1-1, the complete variable domain reads GAGVSQSPSNKVTEKGKDVELRCDPISGHTALYWYRQSLGQGLEFLIYFQGNSAPDKSGLPSDRFSAERTGGSVSTLTIQRTQQEDSAVYLCASTHGGGLNTEAFFGQGTRLTVV.

The chain carries TRBV7-9 and TRBJ1-2, with D tentatively TRBD1 (6 bases). V shed 1 base and J shed 4 bases, with 16 bases lying between them. This CDR3 is 16 amino acids long. Germline loops: CDR1 SEHNR, CDR2 FQNEAQ (reference sequence). The CDR3 bases are TGTGCCAGCAGCTTAGAGACAGGCGCTCGGGGCTATGGCTACACCTTC. This encodes CASSLETGARGYGYTF.

This sequence joins TRBV5-1 and TRBJ2-3, with D possibly being TRBD1 (5 bases). Germline CDR1 reads SGHRS; CDR2 reads YFSETQ. This CDR3 is 14 amino acids long. Trimming took 0 bases from V and 5 from J, leaving 10 bases between them. CDR3 loop: CASSLVPGLDTQYF. CDR3 nucleotides: TGCGCCAGCAGCTTGGTACCAGGGTTAGATACGCAGTATTTT.

The V call is TRBV9, the J call TRBJ1-5, with D possibly matching TRBD1 (5 bases). Germline-derived CDR1 and CDR2 are SGDLS and YYNGEE. The length of the CDR3 is 15 residues. V was pared by 1 base and J by 5 bases, with 13 bases between. CDR3 coding DNA: TGTGCCAGCAGCGTACGGGGGGAACTCCATCAGCCCCAGCATTTT. It translates to CASSVRGELHQPQHF.

This chain uses TRBV5-6 with TRBJ1-5, with TRBD1 as a possible D gene (5 bases). CDR1 is SGHDT, CDR2 YYEEEE, per germline. CDR3 length: 15 residues. V was trimmed by 2 bases and J by 0 bases, leaving 9 bases between them. Written as DNA, the CDR3 is TGTGCCAGCAGCTTTTTCCAGGGTAGCAATCAGCCCCAGCATTTT. Translation: CASSFFQGSNQPQHF.